This is a list of T cell receptor beta chains from one sample in a study of blood T cell repertoires in COVID-19. This table comes from immunoSEQ multiplex PCR, and its TCRdb copy is limited to in-frame clones, with some not included. Among 200,000 to 300,000 clones listed, around nine tenths were seen once. Sample: PBMCs or T cells enriched from blood (not recorded which). These receptors originate from a woman younger than 45 with acute COVID-19. Each CDR3 is given with its conserved first and last residue. D genes are given only for firm matches. Not every row has a clone size; where given, it reads once, few, many or a size class.

v_call,j_call,clone_size,d_call,cdr3_nt,cdr3_aa
TRBV19,TRBJ1-4,-,-,TGTGCCAGTAGTATAGCAGGGTCTGGGGAAAAACTGTTTTTT,CASSIAGSGEKLFF
TRBV6-6,TRBJ2-7,few,TRBD1,TGTGCCAGCAGGGCCGGGACAGGGATCTACGAGCAGTACTTC,CASRAGTGIYEQYF
TRBV4-1,TRBJ1-2,-,-,TGCGCCAGCCCGAAAGCTGGCTACACCTTC,CASPKAGYTF
TRBV6-4,TRBJ2-3,once,TRBD2,TGTGCCAGCAGTGTCGGGCGGGGGGAAGCAGATACGCAGTATTTT,CASSVGRGEADTQYF
TRBV6-6,TRBJ1-5,-,TRBD1,TGTGCCACCTCAGGGGGCGATCAGCCCCAGCATTTT,CATSGGDQPQHF
TRBV30,TRBJ1-2,-,-,TGTGCCTCGCGCCGGGACATCGACTATGGCTACACCTTC,CASRRDIDYGYTF
TRBV10-3,TRBJ2-1,-,-,TGTGCCATCAGTGAACTGGACAGCTACAATGAGCAGTTCTTC,CAISELDSYNEQFF
TRBV19,TRBJ1-6,-,-,TGTGCCAGTACCCTGATGATAGGAAGAGGACCCCTCCACTTT,CASTLMIGRGPLHF
TRBV4-1,TRBJ1-2,-,-,TGCGCCAGCAGCCAAACCGGACAGCTTAACTATGGCTACACCTTC,CASSQTGQLNYGYTF
TRBV9,TRBJ1-2,-,-,TGTGCCAGCAGCGTTTTGGGCGCCCCAGATGGCTACACCTTC,CASSVLGAPDGYTF
TRBV5-1,TRBJ2-1,-,TRBD2,TGCGCCAGCAGCCCCGGGACTAGCGGTTACAATGAGCAGTTCTTC,CASSPGTSGYNEQFF
TRBV3-1/TRBV3-2,TRBJ1-1,few,TRBD1,TGTGCCAGCAGCCAACCTACCGGGACAGGGGGCGCAGGGAACACTGAAGCTTTCTTT,CASSQPTGTGGAGNTEAFF
TRBV19,TRBJ1-1,-,-,TGTGCCAGTAGTATAGAGGCTCTCGTCACTGAAGCTTTCTTT,CASSIEALVTEAFF
TRBV10-3,TRBJ2-1,-,-,TGTGCCATCAGTGTAGGTACTAGCTTCCAGAGCTCCTACAATGAGCAGTTCTTC,CAISVGTSFQSSYNEQFF
TRBV2,TRBJ2-2,once,-,TGTGCCAGCAGTCGGACAGCGAAGAACACCGGGGAGCTGTTTTTT,CASSRTAKNTGELFF
TRBV30,TRBJ1-5,-,-,TGTGCCTGGAGGGCCGGGGGGACGGTGGATCAGCCCCAGCATTTT,CAWRAGGTVDQPQHF
TRBV6-1,TRBJ1-3,-,TRBD1,TGTGCCAGCAGTGATAACTATCAGGGGGCTTGGAACACCATATATTTT,CASSDNYQGAWNTIYF
TRBV15,TRBJ2-3,-,-,TGTGCCACCAGCAGAGATTATAGCTTGGGCCCGCTTAGCGGCACAGATACGCAGTATTTT,CATSRDYSLGPLSGTDTQYF
TRBV7-8,TRBJ1-1,-,-,TGTGCCAGCAGCCTACGGGGAACTGAAGCTTTCTTT,CASSLRGTEAFF
TRBV19,TRBJ2-3,-,TRBD2,TGTGCCAGTAGTCCCTTAGCGGGGTCCAGCACAGATACGCAGTATTTT,CASSPLAGSSTDTQYF
TRBV6-5,TRBJ1-1,-,-,TGTGCCAGCAGTTATTTTCCCAGGGGACAGAACACTGAAGCTTTCTTT,CASSYFPRGQNTEAFF
TRBV5-1,TRBJ2-5,-,TRBD2,TGCGCCAGCAGCCCGCTAGCGGGGGGACAAGAGACCCAGTACTTC,CASSPLAGGQETQYF
TRBV27,TRBJ2-3,-,-,TGTGCCAGCAGTTTCTTGGCGGAGAGCACAGATACGCAGTATTTT,CASSFLAESTDTQYF
TRBV4-1,TRBJ1-1,-,-,TGCGCCAGCAGCCAAACAGGGAAAGCTTTCTTT,CASSQTGKAFF
TRBV9,TRBJ1-1,-,TRBD1,TGTGCCAGCAAGGGGGGGACAGGGAACACTGAAGCTTTCTTT,CASKGGTGNTEAFF